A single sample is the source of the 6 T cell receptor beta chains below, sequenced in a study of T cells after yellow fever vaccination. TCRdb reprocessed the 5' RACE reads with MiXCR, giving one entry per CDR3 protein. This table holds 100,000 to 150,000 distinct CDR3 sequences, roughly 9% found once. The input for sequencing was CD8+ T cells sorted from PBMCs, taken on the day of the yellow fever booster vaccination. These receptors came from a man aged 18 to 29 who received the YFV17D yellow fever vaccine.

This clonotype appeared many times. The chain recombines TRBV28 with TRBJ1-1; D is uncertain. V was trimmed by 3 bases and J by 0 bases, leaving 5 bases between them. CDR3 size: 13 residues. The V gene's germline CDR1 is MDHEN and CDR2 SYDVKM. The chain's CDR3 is CASSFVMNTEAFF. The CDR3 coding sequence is TGTGCCAGCAGTTTTGTAATGAACACTGAAGCTTTCTTT.

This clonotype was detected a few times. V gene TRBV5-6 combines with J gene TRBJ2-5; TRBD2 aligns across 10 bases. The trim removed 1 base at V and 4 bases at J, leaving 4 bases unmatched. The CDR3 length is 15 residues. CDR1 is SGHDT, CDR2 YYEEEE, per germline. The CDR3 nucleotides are TGTGCCAGCAGCTTGCAAACTAGCGGGGTAGAGACCCAGTACTTC. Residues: CASSLQTSGVETQYF.

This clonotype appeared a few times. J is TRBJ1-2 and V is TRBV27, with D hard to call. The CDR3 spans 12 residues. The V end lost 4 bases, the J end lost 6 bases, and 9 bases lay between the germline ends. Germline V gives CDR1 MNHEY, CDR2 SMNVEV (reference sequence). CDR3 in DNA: TGTGCCAGCAGTTCAACAAGCGATGGCTACACCTTC. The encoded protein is CASSSTSDGYTF.

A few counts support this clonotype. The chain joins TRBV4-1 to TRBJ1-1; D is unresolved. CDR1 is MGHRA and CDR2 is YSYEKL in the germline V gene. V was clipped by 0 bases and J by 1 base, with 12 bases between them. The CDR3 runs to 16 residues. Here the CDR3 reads CASSQDLDNKNTEAFF. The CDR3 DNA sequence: TGCGCCAGCAGCCAAGATCTCGACAACAAGAACACTGAAGCTTTCTTT.

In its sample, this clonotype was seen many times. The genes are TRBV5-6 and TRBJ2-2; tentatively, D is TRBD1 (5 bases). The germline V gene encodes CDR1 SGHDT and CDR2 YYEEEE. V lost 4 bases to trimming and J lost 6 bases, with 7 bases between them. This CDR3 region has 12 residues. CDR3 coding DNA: TGTGCCAGCAGCAGGGGTTCCGGGGAGCTGTTTTTT. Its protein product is CASSRGSGELFF.

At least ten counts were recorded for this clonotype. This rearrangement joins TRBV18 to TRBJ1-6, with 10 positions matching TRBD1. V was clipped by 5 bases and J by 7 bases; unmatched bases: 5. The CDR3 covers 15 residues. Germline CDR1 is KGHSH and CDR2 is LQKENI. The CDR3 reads CASSAPGQGNSPLHF. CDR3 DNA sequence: TGTGCCAGCTCAGCCCCGGGACAGGGGAATTCACCCCTCCACTTT. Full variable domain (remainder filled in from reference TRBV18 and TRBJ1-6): NAGVMQNPRHLVRRRGQEARLRCSPMKGHSHVYWYRQLPEEGLKFMVYLQKENIIDESGMPKERFSAEFPKEGPSILRIQQVVRGDSAAYFCASSAPGQGNSPLHFGNGTRLTVT.